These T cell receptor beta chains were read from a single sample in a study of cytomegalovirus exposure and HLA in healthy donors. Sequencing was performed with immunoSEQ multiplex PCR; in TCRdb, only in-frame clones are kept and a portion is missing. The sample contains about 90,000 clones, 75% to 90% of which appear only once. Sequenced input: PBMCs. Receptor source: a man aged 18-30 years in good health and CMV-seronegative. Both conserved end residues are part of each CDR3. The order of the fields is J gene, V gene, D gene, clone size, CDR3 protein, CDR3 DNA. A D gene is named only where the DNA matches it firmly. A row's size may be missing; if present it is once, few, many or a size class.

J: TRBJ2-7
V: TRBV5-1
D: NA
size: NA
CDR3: CASSTTVGGAYEQYF
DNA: TGCGCCAGCAGCACGACAGTTGGTGGGGCCTACGAGCAGTACTTC

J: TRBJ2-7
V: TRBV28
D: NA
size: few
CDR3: CASRAGASFYEQYF
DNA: TGTGCCAGCAGGGCGGGGGCATCTTTCTACGAGCAGTACTTC

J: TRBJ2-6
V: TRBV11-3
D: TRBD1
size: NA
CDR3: CASSPQGAGANVLTF
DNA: TGTGCCAGCAGCCCTCAGGGGGCAGGGGCCAACGTCCTGACTTTC

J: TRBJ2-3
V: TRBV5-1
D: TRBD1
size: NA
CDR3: CASSLITGQGRSQYF
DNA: TGCGCCAGCAGCCTAATTACCGGACAGGGTCGTTCGCAGTATTTT

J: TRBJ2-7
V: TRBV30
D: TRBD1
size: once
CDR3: CAWSRGETGTYEQYF
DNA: TGTGCCTGGAGCCGGGGTGAGACAGGGACCTACGAGCAGTACTTC

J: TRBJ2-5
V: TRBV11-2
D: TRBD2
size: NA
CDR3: CASSPGTSFAETQYF
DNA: TGTGCCAGCAGTCCCGGGACTAGCTTCGCGGAGACCCAGTACTTC

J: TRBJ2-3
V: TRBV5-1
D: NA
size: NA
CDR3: CASSLGESATDTQYF
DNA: TGCGCCAGCAGCTTGGGGGAGAGTGCCACAGATACGCAGTATTTT

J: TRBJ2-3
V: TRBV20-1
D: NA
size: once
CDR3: CSARFSDTQYF
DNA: TGCAGTGCTAGGTTCTCAGATACGCAGTATTTT

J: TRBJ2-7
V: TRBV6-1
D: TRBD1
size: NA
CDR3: CASRDRGLSYEQYF
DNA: TGTGCCAGCAGGGACAGGGGGCTCTCCTACGAGCAGTACTTC

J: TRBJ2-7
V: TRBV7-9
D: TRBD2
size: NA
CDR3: CASSLSGSRFEQYF
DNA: TGTGCCAGCAGCCTTAGCGGGAGCAGGTTCGAGCAGTACTTC

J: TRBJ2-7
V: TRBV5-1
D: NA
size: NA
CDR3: CASSRGPSDYEQYF
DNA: TGCGCCAGCAGCCGGGGACCTAGCGACTACGAGCAGTACTTC

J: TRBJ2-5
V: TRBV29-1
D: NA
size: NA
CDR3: CSVSAGLGTQYF
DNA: TGCAGCGTTTCGGCAGGGTTGGGGACCCAGTACTTC

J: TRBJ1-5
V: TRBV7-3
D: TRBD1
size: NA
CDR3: CASSLDFYRDRGPSEPQHF
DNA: TGTGCCAGCAGCTTAGATTTCTACCGGGACAGGGGGCCGTCTGAGCCCCAGCATTTT

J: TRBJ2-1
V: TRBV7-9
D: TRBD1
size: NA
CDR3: CSSSRRGTVNYNEQFF
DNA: TGTTCCAGCAGCCGAAGAGGGACAGTCAATTACAATGAGCAGTTCTTC

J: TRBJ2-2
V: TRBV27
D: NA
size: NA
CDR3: CASSFGGLTGELFF
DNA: TGTGCCAGCAGTTTCGGGGGTCTGACCGGGGAGCTGTTTTTT

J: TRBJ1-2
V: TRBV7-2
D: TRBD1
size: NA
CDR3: CASSLERQGRNGYTF
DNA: TGTGCCAGCAGCTTAGAGCGACAGGGGAGGAATGGCTACACCTTC

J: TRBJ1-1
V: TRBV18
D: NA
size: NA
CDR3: CASSPRVGGGNTEAFF
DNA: TGTGCCAGCTCACCACGGGTAGGCGGGGGGAACACTGAAGCTTTCTTT

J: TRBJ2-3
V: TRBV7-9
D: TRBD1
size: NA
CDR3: CASSQIALQGSPQYF
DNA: TGTGCCAGCAGCCAGATAGCGCTACAGGGGAGCCCGCAGTATTTT

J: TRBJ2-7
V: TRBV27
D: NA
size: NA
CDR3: CASTPIGLPPPHLYEQYF
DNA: TGTGCCAGCACTCCAATTGGCCTTCCTCCCCCTCATCTCTACGAGCAGTACTTC

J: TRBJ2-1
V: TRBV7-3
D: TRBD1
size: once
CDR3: CASSLGQGQHRFQFF
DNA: TGTGCCAGCAGCTTAGGACAGGGTCAACACCGTTTCCAGTTCTTC

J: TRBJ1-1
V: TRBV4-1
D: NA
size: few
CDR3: CASSQAREGEAFF
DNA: TGCGCCAGCAGCCAAGCTCGGGAGGGTGAAGCTTTCTTT

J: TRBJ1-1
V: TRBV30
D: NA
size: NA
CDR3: CAWSPGSNTEAFF
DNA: TGTGCCTGGAGTCCCGGGTCGAACACTGAAGCTTTCTTT

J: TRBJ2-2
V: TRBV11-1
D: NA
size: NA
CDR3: CASTPPPRGETNTGELFF
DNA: TGTGCCAGCACTCCCCCCCCTCGAGGAGAAACGAACACCGGGGAGCTGTTTTTT

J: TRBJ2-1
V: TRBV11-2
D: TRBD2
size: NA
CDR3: CASSSSPRTSNEQFF
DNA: TGTGCCAGCAGCTCCTCACCCCGGACTAGCAATGAGCAGTTCTTC

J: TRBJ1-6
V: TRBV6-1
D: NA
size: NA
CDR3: CASRVEEGPLHF
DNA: TGTGCCAGCAGAGTGGAGGAAGGGCCCCTCCACTTT

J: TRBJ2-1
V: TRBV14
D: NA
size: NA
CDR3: CASSQQLVNNEQFF
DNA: TGTGCCAGCAGCCAACAACTAGTGAATAATGAGCAGTTCTTC

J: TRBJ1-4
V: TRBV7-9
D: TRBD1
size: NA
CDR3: CSSSGRDRDHATNEKLFF
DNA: TGTTCCAGCAGCGGCCGGGACAGGGACCATGCAACTAATGAAAAACTGTTTTTT

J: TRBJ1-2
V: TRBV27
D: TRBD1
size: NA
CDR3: CASSKTGTALSGYTF
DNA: TGTGCCAGCAGTAAAACCGGGACAGCCCTCTCCGGCTACACCTTC

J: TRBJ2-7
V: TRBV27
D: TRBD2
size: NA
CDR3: CASSSLGRGIYEQYF
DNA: TGTGCCAGCAGTTCCCTCGGGAGGGGGATCTACGAGCAGTACTTC

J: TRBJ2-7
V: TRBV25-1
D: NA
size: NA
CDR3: CASSALRQGLLYEQYF
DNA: TGTGCCAGCAGTGCCCTACGCCAGGGGTTGCTCTACGAGCAGTACTTC

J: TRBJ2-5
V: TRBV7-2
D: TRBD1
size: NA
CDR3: CASSLQSRGETQYF
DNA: TGTGCCAGCAGCTTACAGTCCAGGGGGGAGACCCAGTACTTC

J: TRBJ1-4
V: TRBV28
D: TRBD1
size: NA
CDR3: CASSFPRGEAEKLFF
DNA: TGTGCCAGCAGTTTTCCCAGGGGGGAGGCTGAAAAACTGTTTTTT

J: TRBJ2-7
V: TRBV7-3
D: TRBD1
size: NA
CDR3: CASSLTGDRYEQYF
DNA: TGTGCCAGCAGCTTAACGGGGGACAGATACGAGCAGTACTTC

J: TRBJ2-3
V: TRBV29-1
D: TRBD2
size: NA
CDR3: CSVETSGGTDTQYF
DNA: TGCAGCGTTGAAACTAGCGGGGGCACAGATACGCAGTATTTT

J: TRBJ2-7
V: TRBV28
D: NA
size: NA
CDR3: CASSSSGSGSYEQYF
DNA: NA

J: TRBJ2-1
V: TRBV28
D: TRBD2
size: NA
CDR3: CASSLAGYNEQFF
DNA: TGTGCCAGCAGTCTAGCGGGTTACAATGAGCAGTTCTTC

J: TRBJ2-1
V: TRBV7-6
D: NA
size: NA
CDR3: CASSLNSQGTPNEQFF
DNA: TGTGCCAGCAGCTTAAATTCCCAGGGAACCCCTAATGAGCAGTTCTTC

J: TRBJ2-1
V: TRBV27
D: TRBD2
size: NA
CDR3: CASSPGTSANEQFF
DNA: TGTGCCAGCAGTCCTGGGACTAGCGCAAATGAGCAGTTCTTC

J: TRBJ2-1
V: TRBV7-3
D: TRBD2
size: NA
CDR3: CASSPSGTSGRSNEQFF
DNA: TGTGCCAGCAGCCCCTCGGGGACTAGCGGGAGGTCCAATGAGCAGTTCTTC

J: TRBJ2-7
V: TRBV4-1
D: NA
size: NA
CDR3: CASSQVSGGDSYEQYF
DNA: TGCGCCAGCAGCCAAGTATCCGGAGGAGACTCCTACGAGCAGTACTTC

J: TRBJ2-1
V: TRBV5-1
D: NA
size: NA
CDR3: CASSFLAPEQFF
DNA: TGCGCCAGCAGCTTCCTAGCCCCTGAGCAGTTCTTC

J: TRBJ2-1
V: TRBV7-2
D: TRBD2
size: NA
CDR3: CASSLALGLASGNEQFF
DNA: TGTGCCAGCAGCTTAGCGCTCGGGTTGGCTAGCGGGAATGAGCAGTTCTTC

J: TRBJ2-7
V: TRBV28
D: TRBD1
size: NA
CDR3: CASSSGGAGGKDEQYF
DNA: TGTGCCAGCAGTTCTGGGGGAGCAGGGGGTAAGGACGAGCAGTACTTC

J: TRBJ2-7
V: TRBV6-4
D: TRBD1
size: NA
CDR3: CASSDFRDRNYEQYF
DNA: TGTGCCAGCAGTGACTTCCGGGACAGAAACTACGAGCAGTACTTC

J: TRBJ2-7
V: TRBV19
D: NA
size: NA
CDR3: CASSVWASSYEQYF
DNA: TGTGCCAGTAGTGTCTGGGCAAGCTCCTACGAGCAGTACTTC

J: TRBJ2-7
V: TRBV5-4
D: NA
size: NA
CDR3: CASSLERANSYEQYF
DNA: TGTGCCAGCAGCTTGGAGCGGGCTAACTCCTACGAGCAGTACTTC

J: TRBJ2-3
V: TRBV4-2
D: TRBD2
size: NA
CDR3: CASSLGLAQDTQYF
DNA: TGTGCCAGCAGCTTGGGACTAGCGCAGGATACGCAGTATTTT

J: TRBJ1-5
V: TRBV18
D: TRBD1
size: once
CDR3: CASSLRTGEGSFQPQHF
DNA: TGTGCCAGCTCACTCCGGACAGGGGAAGGTTCGTTTCAGCCCCAGCATTTT

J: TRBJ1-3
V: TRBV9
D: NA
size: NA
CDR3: CASSVGAGRASGNTIYF
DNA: TGTGCCAGCAGCGTAGGAGCAGGGAGGGCCTCTGGAAACACCATATATTTT

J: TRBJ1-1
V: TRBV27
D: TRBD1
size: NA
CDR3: CASGRGHTEAFF
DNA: TGTGCCAGCGGAAGGGGGCACACTGAAGCTTTCTTT

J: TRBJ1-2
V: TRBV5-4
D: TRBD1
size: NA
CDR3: CASSQDRDRENYTF
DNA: TGTGCCAGCAGCCAAGACCGGGACAGGGAGAACTACACCTTC

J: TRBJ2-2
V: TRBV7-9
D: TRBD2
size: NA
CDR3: CASSLGTSGANTGELFF
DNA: TGTGCCAGCTCCCTCGGGACTAGCGGGGCCAACACCGGGGAGCTGTTTTTT

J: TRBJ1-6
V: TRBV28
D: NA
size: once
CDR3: CASSGRPGGPLHF
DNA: TGTGCCAGCAGCGGCCGTCCAGGAGGACCCCTCCACTTT